Listed here is a single T cell receptor (beta chain). Its matching antigen is unknown. Other nucleotide sequences in the sample specify the same CDR3. This record belongs to a study of T cell responses to AZD1222 COVID-19 vaccine. Profiling relied on immunoSEQ multiplex PCR, and the TCRdb table lists in-frame clones only, not all of them. Of approximately 120,000 clones in the sample, about 90% were seen once. The V and J ends lost 1 base and 2 bases, in that order; junction bases with no gene match: 3. CDR3 length: 15 residues. CDR1 and CDR2 (germline): LNHDA, SQIVND (reference sequence). Points from the study as a whole: In a largely white British group with more females than males, clonal diversity was possibly underestimated. Sampling captured repertoires only after the peak T cell response.

The receptor was isolated from an adult in good health. The source material was peripheral blood, sampled on day 0 of AZD1222 vaccination. V gene TRBV19 combines with J gene TRBJ2-5; TRBD2 matches at 8 bases. The CDR3 loop is CASSIVGTRQETQYF. DNA for the CDR3: TGTGCCAGTAGTATAGTAGGGACTAGACAAGAGACCCAGTACTTC.